This T cell receptor (beta chain) was recovered during a study of T-cell memory formation after mild COVID-19. V was shortened by 6 bases and J by 3 bases, with 12 bases between the two germline ends. CDR1 and CDR2 from the germline V gene are MNHEY and SVGAGI. CDR3 size: 13 residues. Each CDR3 protein gets one entry after TCRdb re-called the 5' RACE reads with MiXCR. The data contain 90,000 to 120,000 distinct CDR3 sequences, 18% of them singletons. The rearrangement uses TRBV6-5 and TRBJ2-7, with D perhaps TRBD1 (6 bases). The source of this sequence is a man aged 18 to 30 who had mild COVID-19 (a few samples of this study predate the infection). Cell type and time point are not known. The specimen was PBMCs or a T cell subset sorted from them (not recorded which). CDR3 sequence: CASRRARGYEQYV. In DNA form, the CDR3 reads TGTGCCAGCAGGCGCGCCAGGGGCTACGAGCAGTACGTC.